A single sample gave rise to the 3 T cell receptor beta chains below, sequenced in a study of T cells after yellow fever vaccination. One entry per CDR3 protein, called by TCRdb with MiXCR from the 5' RACE reads. Counted here are approximately 74,000 distinct CDR3 sequences, approximately 6.9% occurring once; the ten biggest clones make up around a third. The sample was CD8+ T cells sorted from PBMCs, taken around 5 days after the first yellow fever vaccination. These receptors all stem from a man aged 18 to 30 who received the YFV17D yellow fever vaccine.

This clonotype was seen a handful of times. The chain joins TRBV3-1 to TRBJ2-3; 11 bases are a match to TRBD2. There are 17 residues in the CDR3. CDR1 is LGHDT and CDR2 is YNNKEL in the germline V gene (reference sequence). V dropped 1 base and J dropped 4; count of bases not matched to a gene: 7. As DNA, the CDR3 is TGTGCCAGCAGCCAAGCAAAACTAGCGGGGGCTCCAGATACGCAGTATTTT. Amino acid sequence: CASSQAKLAGAPDTQYF.

There are many counts of this clonotype. The rearrangement links TRBV12-3 or TRBV12-4 to TRBJ2-3; the D gene is possibly TRBD1 (5 bases). The CDR3 sequence is 14 residues long. V lost 2 bases and J 3 bases, leaving 9 bases between the germline ends. In nucleotides, the CDR3 is TGTGCCAGCAGTTTATGGACACGGACAGATACGCAGTATTTT. The encoded protein is CASSLWTRTDTQYF.

This clonotype came up many times. The CDR3 bases are TGCGCCAGCAGCCAGTACAATGAGCAGTTCTTC. It is translated as CASSQYNEQFF. The gene calls are TRBV4-3 and TRBJ2-1, with D uncertain. Trimming removed 3 bases at V and 4 bases at J, with 1 base between. In germline, CDR1 is LGHNA, CDR2 YSLEER. There are 11 residues in the CDR3.